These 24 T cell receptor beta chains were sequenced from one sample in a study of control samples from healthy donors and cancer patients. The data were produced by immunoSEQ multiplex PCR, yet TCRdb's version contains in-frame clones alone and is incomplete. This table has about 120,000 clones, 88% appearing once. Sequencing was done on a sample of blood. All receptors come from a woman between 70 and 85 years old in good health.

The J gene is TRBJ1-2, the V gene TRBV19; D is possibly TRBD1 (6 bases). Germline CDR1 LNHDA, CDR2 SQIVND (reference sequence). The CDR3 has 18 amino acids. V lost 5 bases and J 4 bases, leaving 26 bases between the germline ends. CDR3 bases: TGTGCCAGTAGTGTTAGCTTTATCGGACAGCTTCCCATCTATGGCTACACCTTC. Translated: CASSVSFIGQLPIYGYTF. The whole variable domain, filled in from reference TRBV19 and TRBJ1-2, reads DGGITQSPKYLFRKEGQNVTLSCEQNLNHDAMYWYRQDPGQGLRLIYYSQIVNDFQKGDIAEGYSVSREKKESFPLTVTSAQKNPTAFYLCASSVSFIGQLPIYGYTFGSGTRLTVV.

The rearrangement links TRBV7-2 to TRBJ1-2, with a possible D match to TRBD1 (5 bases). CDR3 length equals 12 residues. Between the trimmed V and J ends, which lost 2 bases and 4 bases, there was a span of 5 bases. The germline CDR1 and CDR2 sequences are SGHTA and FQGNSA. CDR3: CASSLRGYGYTF. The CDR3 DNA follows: TGTGCCAGCAGCTTAAGGGGCTATGGCTACACCTTC.

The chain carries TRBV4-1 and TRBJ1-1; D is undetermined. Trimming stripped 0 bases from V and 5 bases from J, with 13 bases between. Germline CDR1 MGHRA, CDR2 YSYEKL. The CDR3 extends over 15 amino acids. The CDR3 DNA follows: TGCGCCAGCAGCCAAGATGAGCTGAGAGGAACTGAAGCTTTCTTT. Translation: CASSQDELRGTEAFF.

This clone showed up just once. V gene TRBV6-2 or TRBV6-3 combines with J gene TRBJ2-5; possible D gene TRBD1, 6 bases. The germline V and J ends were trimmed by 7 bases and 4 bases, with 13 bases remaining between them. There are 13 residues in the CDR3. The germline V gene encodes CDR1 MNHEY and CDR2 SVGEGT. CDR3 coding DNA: TGTGCCAGCACCCCGACAGGAATAGAGACCCAGTACTTC. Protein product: CASTPTGIETQYF.

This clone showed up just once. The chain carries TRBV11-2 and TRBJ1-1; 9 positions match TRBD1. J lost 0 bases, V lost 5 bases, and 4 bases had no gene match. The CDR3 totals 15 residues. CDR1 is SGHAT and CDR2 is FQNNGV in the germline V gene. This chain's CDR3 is CASSPGQGMNTEAFF. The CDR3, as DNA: TGTGCCAGCAGCCCCGGACAGGGGATGAACACTGAAGCTTTCTTT.

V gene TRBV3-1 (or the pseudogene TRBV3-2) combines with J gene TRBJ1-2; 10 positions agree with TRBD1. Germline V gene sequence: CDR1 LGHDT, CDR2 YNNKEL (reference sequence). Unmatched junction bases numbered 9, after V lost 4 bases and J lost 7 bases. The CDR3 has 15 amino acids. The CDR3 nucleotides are TGTGCCAGCAGCCCTACCACCGGGACAGGGGTTGGCTACACCTTC. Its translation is CASSPTTGTGVGYTF.

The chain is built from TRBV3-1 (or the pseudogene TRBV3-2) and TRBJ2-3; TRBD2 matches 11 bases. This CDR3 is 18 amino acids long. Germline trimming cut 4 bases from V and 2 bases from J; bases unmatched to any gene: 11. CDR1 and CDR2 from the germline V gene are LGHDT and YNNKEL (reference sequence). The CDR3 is CASSLRVLAGGFTDTQYF. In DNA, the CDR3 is TGTGCCAGCAGCCTAAGGGTCCTAGCGGGGGGTTTCACAGATACGCAGTATTTT.

This chain's CDR3 is CASSQSSGGAVDTQYF. The CDR3 DNA follows: TGTGCCAGCAGCCAAAGTAGCGGGGGGGCCGTAGATACGCAGTATTTT. The rearrangement uses TRBV14 and TRBJ2-3, with TRBD2 matching over 11 bases. The J segment lost 5 bases and the V segment lost 2 bases, leaving 6 bases of the junction unmatched. This CDR3 is 16 amino acids long. Per the germline V gene, CDR1 is SGHDN and CDR2 is FVKESK.

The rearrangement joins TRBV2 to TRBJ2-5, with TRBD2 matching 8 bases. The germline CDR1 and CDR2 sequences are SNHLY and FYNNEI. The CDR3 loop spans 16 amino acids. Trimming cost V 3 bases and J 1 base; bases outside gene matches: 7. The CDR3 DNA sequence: TGTGCCAGCAGTGACGGGACTAGGGGACTCCAAGAGACCCAGTACTTC. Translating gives CASSDGTRGLQETQYF.

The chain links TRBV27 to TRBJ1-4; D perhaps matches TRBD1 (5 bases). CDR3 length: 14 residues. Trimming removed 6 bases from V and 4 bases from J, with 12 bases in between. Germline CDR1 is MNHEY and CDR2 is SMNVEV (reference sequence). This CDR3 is CASSQAGRNEKLFF. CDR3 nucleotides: TGTGCCAGCAGCCAAGCGGGACGTAATGAAAAACTGTTTTTT.

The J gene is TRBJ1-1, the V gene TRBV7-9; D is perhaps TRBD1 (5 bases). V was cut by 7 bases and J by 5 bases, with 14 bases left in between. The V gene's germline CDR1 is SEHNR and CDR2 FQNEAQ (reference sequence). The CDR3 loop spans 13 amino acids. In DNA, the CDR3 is TGTGCCAGCACCGAAATGGGGGGGACTGAAGCTTTCTTT. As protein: CASTEMGGTEAFF.

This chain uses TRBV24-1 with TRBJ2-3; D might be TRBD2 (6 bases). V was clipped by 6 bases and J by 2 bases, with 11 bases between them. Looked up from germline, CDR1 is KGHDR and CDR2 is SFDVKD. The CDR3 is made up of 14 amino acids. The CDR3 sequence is CATSSGGFTDTQYF. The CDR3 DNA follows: TGTGCCACCAGTTCCGGGGGATTCACAGATACGCAGTATTTT.

For the CDR3, the DNA is TGCGCCAGCAGCCCCCACACCCAACTGAACACCGGGGAGCTGTTTTTT. Amino acid sequence: CASSPHTQLNTGELFF. V gene TRBV4-1 combines with J gene TRBJ2-2; D is uncertain. The germline V gene has CDR1 MGHRA and CDR2 YSYEKL. The CDR3 has 16 amino acids. The V end was cut by 4 bases, the J end by 1 base, with 13 bases between.

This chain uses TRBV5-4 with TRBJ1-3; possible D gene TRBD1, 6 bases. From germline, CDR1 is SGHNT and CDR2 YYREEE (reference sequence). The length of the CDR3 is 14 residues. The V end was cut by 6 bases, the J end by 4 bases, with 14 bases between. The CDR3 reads CASNYQGRGNTIYF. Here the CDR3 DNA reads TGTGCCAGCAACTACCAGGGGAGGGGAAACACCATATATTTT.

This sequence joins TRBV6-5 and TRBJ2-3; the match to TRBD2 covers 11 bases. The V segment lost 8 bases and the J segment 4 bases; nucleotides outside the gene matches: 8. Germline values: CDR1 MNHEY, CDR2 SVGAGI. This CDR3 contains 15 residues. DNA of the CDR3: TGTGCCAGCTCGATAGCGGGGGGGTCCTCAGATACGCAGTATTTT. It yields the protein CASSIAGGSSDTQYF.

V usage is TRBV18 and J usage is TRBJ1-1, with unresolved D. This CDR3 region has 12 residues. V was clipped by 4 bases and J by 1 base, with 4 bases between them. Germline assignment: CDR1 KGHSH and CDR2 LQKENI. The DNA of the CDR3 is TGTGCCAGCTCACGTGAGAACACTGAAGCTTTCTTT. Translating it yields CASSRENTEAFF.

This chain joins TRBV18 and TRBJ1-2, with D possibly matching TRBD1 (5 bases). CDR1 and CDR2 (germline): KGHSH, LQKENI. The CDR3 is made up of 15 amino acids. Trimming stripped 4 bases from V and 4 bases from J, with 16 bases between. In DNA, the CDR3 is TGTGCCAGCTCACAACATAGACAGTTACTCTATGGCTACACCTTC. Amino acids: CASSQHRQLLYGYTF.

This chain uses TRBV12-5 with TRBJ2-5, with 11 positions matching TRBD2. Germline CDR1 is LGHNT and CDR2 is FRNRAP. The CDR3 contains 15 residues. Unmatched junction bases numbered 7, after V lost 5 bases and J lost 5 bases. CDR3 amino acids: CASGALAGGRETQYF. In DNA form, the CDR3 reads TGTGCTAGTGGTGCCCTAGCGGGGGGCAGGGAGACCCAGTACTTC. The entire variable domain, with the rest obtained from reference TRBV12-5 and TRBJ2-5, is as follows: DARVTQTPRHKVTEMGQEVTMRCQPILGHNTVFWYRQTMMQGLELLAYFRNRAPLDDSGMPKDRFSAEMPDATLATLKIQPSEPRDSAVYFCASGALAGGRETQYFGPGTRLLVL.

DNA of the CDR3: TGTGCCAGCAGTTACTCCGGACAGGGGGCCAATACGCAGTATTTT. This translates into CASSYSGQGANTQYF. V is TRBV6-5 and J is TRBJ2-3; 11 nucleotides align to TRBD1. Germline assignment: CDR1 MNHEY and CDR2 SVGAGI. This CDR3 is 15 amino acids long. The junction had 3 bases not matched to a gene; V was cut back by 0 bases and J by 7 bases.

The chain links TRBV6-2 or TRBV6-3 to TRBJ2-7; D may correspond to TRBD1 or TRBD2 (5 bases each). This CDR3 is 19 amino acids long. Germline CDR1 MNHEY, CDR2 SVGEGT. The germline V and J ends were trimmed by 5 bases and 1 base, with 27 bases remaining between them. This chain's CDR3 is CASSTSTGPGSWGSYEQYF. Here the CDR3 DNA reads TGTGCCAGCAGTACTTCTACCGGCCCGGGGTCCTGGGGGTCCTACGAGCAGTACTTC.

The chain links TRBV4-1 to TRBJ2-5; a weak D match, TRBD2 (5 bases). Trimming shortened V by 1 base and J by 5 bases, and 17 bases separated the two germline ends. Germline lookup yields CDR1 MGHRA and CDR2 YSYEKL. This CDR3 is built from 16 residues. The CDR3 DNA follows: TGCGCCAGCAGCCAAGTGGCCGGAGGAGGACTTGAGACCCAGTACTTC. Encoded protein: CASSQVAGGGLETQYF.

The CDR3 DNA reads as TGTGCCAGCAGTAAAACAGGGCCGTACGACGAGCAGTACTTC. It encodes CASSKTGPYDEQYF. The chain couples TRBV6-5 to TRBJ2-7; TRBD1 might be the D (6 bases). CDR1 and CDR2 (germline): MNHEY, SVGAGI. The CDR3 is 14 residues long. V shed 5 bases and J shed 5 bases, with 16 bases lying between them.

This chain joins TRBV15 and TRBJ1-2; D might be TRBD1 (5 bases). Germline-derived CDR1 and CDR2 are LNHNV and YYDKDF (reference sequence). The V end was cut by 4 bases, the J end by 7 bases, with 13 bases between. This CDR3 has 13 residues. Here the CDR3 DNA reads TGTGCCACCAGCACTCAGGGTTTCGGTGGCTACACCTTC. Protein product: CATSTQGFGGYTF. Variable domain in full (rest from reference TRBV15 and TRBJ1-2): DAMVIQNPRYQVTQFGKPVTLSCSQTLNHNVMYWYQQKSSQAPKLLFHYYDKDFNNEADTPDNFQSRRPNTSFCFLDIRSPGLGDTAMYLCATSTQGFGGYTFGSGTRLTVV.

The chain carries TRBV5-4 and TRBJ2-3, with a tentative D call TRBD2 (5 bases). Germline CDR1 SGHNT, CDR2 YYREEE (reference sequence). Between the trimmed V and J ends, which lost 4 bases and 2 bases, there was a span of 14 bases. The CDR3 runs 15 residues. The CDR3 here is CASSPDSGSTDTQYF. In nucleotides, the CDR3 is TGTGCCAGCAGCCCGGACTCGGGATCCACAGATACGCAGTATTTT.